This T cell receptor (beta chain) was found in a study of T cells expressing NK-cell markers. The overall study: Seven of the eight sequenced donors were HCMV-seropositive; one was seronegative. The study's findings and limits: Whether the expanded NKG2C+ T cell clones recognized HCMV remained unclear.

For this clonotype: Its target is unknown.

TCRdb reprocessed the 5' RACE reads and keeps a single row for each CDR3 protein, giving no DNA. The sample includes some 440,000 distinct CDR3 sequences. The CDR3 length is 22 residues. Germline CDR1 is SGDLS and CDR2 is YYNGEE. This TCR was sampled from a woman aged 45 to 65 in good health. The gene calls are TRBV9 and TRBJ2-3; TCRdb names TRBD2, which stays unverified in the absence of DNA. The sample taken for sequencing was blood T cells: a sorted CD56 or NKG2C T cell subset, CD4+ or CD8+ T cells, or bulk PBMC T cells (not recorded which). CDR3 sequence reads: CASSVSGGLAGARNSLTDTQYF.